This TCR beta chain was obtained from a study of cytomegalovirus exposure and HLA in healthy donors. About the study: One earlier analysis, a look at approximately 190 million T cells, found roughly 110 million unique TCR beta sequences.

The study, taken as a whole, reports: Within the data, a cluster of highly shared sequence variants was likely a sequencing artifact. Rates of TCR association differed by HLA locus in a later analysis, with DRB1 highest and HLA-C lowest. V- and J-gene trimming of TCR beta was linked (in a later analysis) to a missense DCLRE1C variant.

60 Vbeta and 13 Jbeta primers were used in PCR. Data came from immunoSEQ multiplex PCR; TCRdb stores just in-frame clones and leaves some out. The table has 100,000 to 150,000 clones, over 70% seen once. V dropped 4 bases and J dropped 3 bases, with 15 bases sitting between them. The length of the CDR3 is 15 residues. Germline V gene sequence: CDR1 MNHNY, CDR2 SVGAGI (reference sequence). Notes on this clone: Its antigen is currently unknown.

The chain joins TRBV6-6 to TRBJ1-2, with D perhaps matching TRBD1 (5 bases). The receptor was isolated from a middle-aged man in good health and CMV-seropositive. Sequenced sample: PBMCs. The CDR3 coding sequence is TGTGCCAGCAGTTCATCACCTACAGGCGACTATGGCTACACCTTC. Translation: CASSSSPTGDYGYTF.